The T cell receptor beta chain described here comes from a study of blood T cell repertoires in COVID-19. Study-level background: COVID-19 samples, acute and convalescent, were from the United States, Italy and Spain.

Sequenced by immunoSEQ multiplex PCR; TCRdb stores in-frame clones only, minus some. Among roughly 340,000 clones listed, under 95% were seen once. The junction had 8 bases not matched to a gene; V was cut back by 1 base and J by 8 bases. Germline-derived CDR1 and CDR2 are SEHNR and FQNEAQ (reference sequence). The CDR3 totals 15 residues. This TCR came from a woman aged 18-29 years who had recovered from COVID-19. The chain employs TRBV7-9 and TRBJ2-1; 7 bases are shared with TRBD2. The sample comprised peripheral blood. CDR3 residues: CASSLVGGPLDEQFF. CDR3 in DNA: TGTGCCAGCAGCTTAGTGGGAGGGCCCTTGGATGAGCAGTTCTTC.